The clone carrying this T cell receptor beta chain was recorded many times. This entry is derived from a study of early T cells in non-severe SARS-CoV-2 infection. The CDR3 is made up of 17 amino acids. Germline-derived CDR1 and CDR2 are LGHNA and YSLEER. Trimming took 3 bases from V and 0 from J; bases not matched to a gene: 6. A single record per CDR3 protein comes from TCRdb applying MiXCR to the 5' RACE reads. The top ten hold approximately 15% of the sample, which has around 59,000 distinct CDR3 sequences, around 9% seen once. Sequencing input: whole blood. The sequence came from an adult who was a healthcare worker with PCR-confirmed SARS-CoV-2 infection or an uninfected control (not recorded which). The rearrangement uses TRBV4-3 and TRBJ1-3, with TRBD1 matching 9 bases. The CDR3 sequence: CASSHAGTGLSGNTIYF. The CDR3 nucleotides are TGCGCCAGCAGCCACGCGGGGACAGGGCTCTCTGGAAACACCATATATTTT.